The rows below give T cell receptor beta chains drawn from one sample of a study of T-cell reconstitution after alpha-beta-depleted transplantation in children. MiXCR was run by TCRdb on the PCR reads, yielding one entry per CDR3 protein. Altogether 260,000 or so distinct CDR3 sequences are present, 12% being singletons, with the ten largest covering roughly 2.8%. The sequencing used PBMCs from the stem cell graft donor, collected from the stem cell graft. The receptors stem from a human donor who donated a stem cell graft to a child with acute lymphoblastic leukemia. The CDR3 runs from the conserved cysteine through the conserved F or W. The order of the fields is V gene, D gene, J gene, clone size, CDR3 DNA, CDR3 protein. The D gene is left open where the match is weak. A row's size may be missing; if present it is once, few, many or a size class.

TRBV5-1	TRBD1	TRBJ2-6	many	TGCGCCAGCAGCTTGGCACCAGGGGGCTCTGGGGCCAACGTCCTGACTTTC	CASSLAPGGSGANVLTF
TRBV7-2	NA	TRBJ2-7	few	TGTGCCAGCGAGGGCAGGGCCCCCTACGAGCAGTACTTC	CASEGRAPYEQYF
TRBV12-3/TRBV12-4	TRBD1	TRBJ1-5	many	TGTGCCAGCAGTCAAACCGACAGGGTAAATCAGCCCCAGCATTTT	CASSQTDRVNQPQHF
TRBV6-5	NA	TRBJ2-5	NA	TGTGCCAGCAGTTACTCGATCCCTAGGCGAGAGACCCAGTACTTC	CASSYSIPRRETQYF
TRBV20-1	TRBD1	TRBJ1-6	many	TGCAGTGCTCCGAGCTTGGGACAGGATCTGCCACCCCTCCACTTT	CSAPSLGQDLPPLHF
TRBV28	NA	TRBJ2-7	many	TGTGCCAGCAGTTTTCTCGGTAGCTCCTACGAGCAGTACTTC	CASSFLGSSYEQYF
TRBV5-6	TRBD1	TRBJ1-4	many	TGTGCCAGCAGCCCAATCCGGGACAGGGTTAATGAAAAACTGTTTTTT	CASSPIRDRVNEKLFF
TRBV9	NA	TRBJ2-7	many	TGTGCCAGCAGCGGATCGGGTCGGAGAATCCCCTACGAGCAGTACTTC	CASSGSGRRIPYEQYF
TRBV20-1	NA	TRBJ1-2	many	TGCAGTGCTAGGTCCAGGGGCCTCTATGGCTACACCTTC	CSARSRGLYGYTF
TRBV29-1	NA	TRBJ2-7	NA	TGCAGCGTTGAAGGGACAGCCTACGAGCAGTACTTC	CSVEGTAYEQYF
TRBV6-2/TRBV6-3	TRBD1	TRBJ2-6	NA	TGTGCCAGCAGTTCGAGGACAGGGACTCCCCGCTCTGGGGCCAACGTCCTGACTTTC	CASSSRTGTPRSGANVLTF
TRBV6-1	NA	TRBJ1-5	few	TGTGCCAGCAGTGAAATTGGTAACCAGCCCCAGCATTTT	CASSEIGNQPQHF
TRBV10-3	TRBD1	TRBJ1-2	many	TGTGCCATCAGTGAGTCAGGGACAGGGACCAGCTATGGCTACACCTTC	CAISESGTGTSYGYTF
TRBV9	TRBD2	TRBJ2-3	many	TGTGCCAGCAGCCATCAGGCGGGGGACACAGATACGCAGTATTTT	CASSHQAGDTDTQYF
TRBV11-2	TRBD2	TRBJ2-5	NA	TGTGCCAGCAGCTTAGATCGCCTAGCGGGGGACCAAGAGACCCAGTACTTC	CASSLDRLAGDQETQYF
TRBV20-1	TRBD1	TRBJ2-1	few	TGCAGTGCTAGATCGGGACAGGTGAATGAGCAGTTCTTC	CSARSGQVNEQFF
TRBV7-9	NA	TRBJ2-5	many	TGTGCCAGCAGCTCCCACCAGCGGGAGACCCAGTACTTC	CASSSHQRETQYF
TRBV24-1	NA	TRBJ1-5	many	TGTGCCACCAGTGATCGACAGAGGGATCAGCCCCAGCATTTT	CATSDRQRDQPQHF
TRBV9	NA	TRBJ2-2	NA	TGTGCCAGCAGTCAAGGAGGCTCGCGGGGCTACGGGGAGCTGTTTTTT	CASSQGGSRGYGELFF